This TCR beta chain was sequenced in a study of PD-1 blockade in classical Hodgkin lymphoma. This CDR3 has 13 residues. Germline V gene data show CDR1 as SEHNR and CDR2 as FQNEAQ (reference sequence). The V segment lost 3 bases and the J segment 4 bases; nucleotides outside the gene matches: 3. General study findings and limits: Newly diagnosed patients had diversity similar to the baseline diversity of complete responders.

Autologous stem cell transplantation was followed by relapse in every patient, and brentuximab vedotin exposure varied. Some clones are missing from TCRdb's copy, which holds only in-frame ones; the method was immunoSEQ multiplex PCR. The sample has 40,000 to 55,000 clones, almost 90% seen once. As regards this clone: Antigen: not known.

The V call is TRBV7-9, the J call TRBJ2-7; 7 bases line up with TRBD1. This receptor was identified in a human donor with classical Hodgkin lymphoma. The source was peripheral blood mononuclear cells (PBMCs), collected at baseline. The CDR3 protein is CASSLIQGYEQYF. CDR3 DNA sequence: TGTGCCAGCAGCTTGATACAGGGGTACGAGCAGTACTTC.